Below, 15 T cell receptor beta chains from the same sample are listed, as sequenced in a study of cytotoxic CD8 clonotypes in ibrutinib-treated CLL. Sequenced by immunoSEQ multiplex PCR; TCRdb stores in-frame clones only, minus some. The table has 150,000 to 200,000 clones, approximately 68% seen once; the top ten hold roughly 13%. The sample here was PBMCs, taken after 24 months of ibrutinib treatment. All receptors derive from a human donor with chronic lymphocytic leukemia.

The chain combines TRBV5-1 with TRBJ2-7; the match to TRBD2 covers 14 bases. This CDR3 comprises 16 residues. Germline CDR1 SGHRS, CDR2 YFSETQ. The V and J ends lost 0 bases and 4 bases, in that order; junction bases with no gene match: 3. CDR3 protein: CASSLGGTSGSYEQYF. In nucleotides, the CDR3 is TGCGCCAGCAGCTTGGGTGGGACTAGCGGGAGTTACGAGCAGTACTTC.

This clone was recorded a few times. V and J are TRBV29-1 and TRBJ2-1; TRBD2 agrees at 9 bases. Germline CDR1 reads SQVTM; CDR2 reads ANQGSEA. V gave up 3 bases and J gave up 7 bases; unmatched junction bases: 4. The CDR3 is 13 amino acids. The CDR3 nucleotides read TGCAGCGTTGATCGCGGGAGGGGGAATGAGCAGTTCTTC. Its protein is CSVDRGRGNEQFF.

The chain uses TRBV7-2 and TRBJ1-3, with D possibly TRBD1 on 6 matching bases. V was cut by 3 bases and J by 0 bases, with 9 bases left in between. Germline values: CDR1 SGHTA, CDR2 FQGNSA. This CDR3 spans 15 amino acids. DNA of the CDR3: TGTGCCAGCAGCTTCAACAGGGACTCTGGAAACACCATATATTTT. Its protein product is CASSFNRDSGNTIYF.

The chain employs TRBV10-2 and TRBJ2-1; 10 bases agree with TRBD1. J was trimmed by 7 bases and V by 4 bases; bases with no gene match: 7. The CDR3 extends over 15 amino acids. CDR1 WSHSY and CDR2 SAAADI come from the germline V gene. The CDR3 protein is CASSGLGTGVNEQFF. The CDR3 nucleotides are TGCGCCAGCAGTGGGTTAGGGACAGGGGTAAATGAGCAGTTCTTC.

CDR3 sequence (DNA): TGTGCCAGCAGCCAAATTCTGGTTGGCTACACCTTC. Translation gives CASSQILVGYTF. The rearrangement links TRBV16 to TRBJ1-2, with D uncertain. This CDR3 has 12 residues. Per germline, CDR1 KGHSY and CDR2 FQNENV. V was shortened by 2 bases and J by 7 bases, with 8 bases between the two germline ends.

The chain is built from TRBV10-3 and TRBJ2-1; 13 bases agree with TRBD2. From germline, CDR1 is ENHRY and CDR2 SYGVKD. The length of the CDR3 is 15 residues. V lost 6 bases and J lost 5; bases outside the gene matches: 4. CDR3 residues: CAISLGLAGDNEQFF. The CDR3, as DNA: TGTGCCATCAGCCTAGGACTAGCGGGAGACAATGAGCAGTTCTTC.

A note on this clone: One junction end does not reproduce the germline sequence, and a read error may be involved. V gene TRBV9 combines with J gene TRBJ2-1; 9 bases are shared with TRBD2. Germline loops: CDR1 SGDLS, CDR2 YYNGEE. This CDR3 spans 15 amino acids. CDR3 loop: CASSVGSGSFHEQFF. CDR3 sequence (DNA): TGTGCCAGCAGCGTAGGTAGCGGGAGTTTCCATGAACAGTTCTTC.

The gene calls are TRBV18 and TRBJ2-7; D remains unclear. CDR3 size: 13 residues. Trimming took off 3 bases at V and 4 bases at J, with 10 bases between the two ends. CDR1 and CDR2 from the germline V gene are KGHSH and LQKENI. CDR3 region: CASSPSMGYEQYF. In nucleotides, the CDR3 is TGTGCCAGCTCACCGTCTATGGGATACGAGCAGTACTTC.

This chain joins TRBV4-1 and TRBJ1-4, with TRBD1 matching 10 bases. In germline, CDR1 is MGHRA, CDR2 YSYEKL. The CDR3 consists of 18 residues. Germline trimming cut 2 bases from V and 2 bases from J; bases unmatched to any gene: 8. The CDR3 nucleotides read TGCGCCAGCAGCCAACCGGGACAGGGGTACGGGACTAATGAAAAACTGTTTTTT. This sequence encodes CASSQPGQGYGTNEKLFF.

The chain carries TRBV30 and TRBJ2-7; D is undetermined. The CDR3 consists of 13 residues. Looked up from germline, CDR1 is GTSNPN and CDR2 is SVGIG (reference sequence). V was pared by 0 bases and J by 1 base, with 7 bases between. CDR3 loop: CAWSVPNSYEQYF. DNA of the CDR3: TGTGCCTGGAGTGTACCGAATTCCTACGAGCAGTACTTC.

The chain employs TRBV5-5 and TRBJ1-2, with D unresolved. Germline CDR1 and CDR2: SGHKS and YYEKEE (reference sequence). This CDR3 region has 16 residues. Trimming removed 0 bases at V and 1 base at J, with 13 bases between. CDR3 protein: CASSLATDPVNYGYTF. DNA for the CDR3: TGTGCCAGCAGCTTGGCTACAGACCCGGTTAACTATGGCTACACCTTC.

V is TRBV11-2 and J is TRBJ2-6; possible D gene TRBD1, 6 bases. From germline, CDR1 is SGHAT and CDR2 FQNNGV. V was cut by 10 bases and J by 1 base, with 11 bases left in between. This CDR3 has 14 amino acids. The CDR3 DNA is TGTGCCAAAAAACAGGGTTCTGGGGCCAACGTCCTGACTTTC. Translated, it gives CAKKQGSGANVLTF.

This clone was recorded a few times. The rearrangement uses TRBV5-1 and TRBJ1-2; D gene ambiguous. V gave up 0 bases and J gave up 2 bases, with 11 bases separating them. Germline CDR1 SGHRS, CDR2 YFSETQ. This CDR3 region has 15 residues. CDR3 sequence (DNA): TGCGCCAGCAGCTTGGATCTAGGATCAAACTATGGCTACACCTTC. It is translated as CASSLDLGSNYGYTF. Using reference TRBV5-1 and TRBJ1-2 for the parts outside the CDR3, the full variable domain is KAGVTQTPRYLIKTRGQQVTLSCSPISGHRSVSWYQQTPGQGLQFLFEYFSETQRNKGNFPGRFSGRQFSNSRSEMNVSTLELGDSALYLCASSLDLGSNYGYTFGSGTRLTVV.

V gene TRBV27 combines with J gene TRBJ2-2, with 10 bases matching TRBD2. The J segment lost 9 bases and the V segment lost 1 base, leaving 8 bases of the junction unmatched. Per germline, CDR1 MNHEY and CDR2 SMNVEV (reference sequence). CDR3 length: 16 residues. CDR3 DNA sequence: TGTGCCAGCAGTTTATTGTGGACTAGCGGTCACCGGGAGCTGTTTTTT. Translation gives CASSLLWTSGHRELFF.

V is TRBV5-6 and J is TRBJ2-2; tentatively, D is TRBD1 (5 bases). From germline, CDR1 is SGHDT and CDR2 YYEEEE. The germline V and J ends were trimmed by 2 bases and 5 bases, with 7 bases remaining between them. The CDR3 is 13 residues long. CDR3: CASSFRGTGELFF. CDR3 nucleotides: TGTGCCAGCAGCTTTAGGGGAACCGGGGAGCTGTTTTTT.